Listed below are T cell receptor beta chains from one sample, sequenced in a study of Graves' ophthalmopathy and Graves' hyperthyroidism. MiXCR, applied by TCRdb to the multiplex PCR reads, yields one record per CDR3 protein. The sample yields around 1.1 million distinct CDR3 sequences, about 36% seen once. What was sequenced was peripheral blood or thyroid tissue (not recorded which). The receptors were sampled from an adult man with Graves' hyperthyroidism. Each CDR3 is given with its conserved first and last residue. A D gene is named only where the DNA matches it firmly. Only some rows state a clone size, as once, few, many or a class for expanded clones.

v_gene: TRBV28
d_gene: -
j_gene: TRBJ1-1
abundance: few
CDR3aa: CASSFTALNTEAFF
CDR3nt: TGTGCCAGCAGTTTTACCGCATTGAACACTGAAGCTTTCTTT

v_gene: TRBV2
d_gene: -
j_gene: TRBJ2-7
abundance: -
CDR3aa: CASGSRDMYEQYF
CDR3nt: TGTGCCAGCGGGTCCCGGGACATGTACGAGCAGTACTTC

v_gene: TRBV6-6
d_gene: -
j_gene: TRBJ2-2
abundance: -
CDR3aa: CASSYVRGSGELFF
CDR3nt: TGTGCCAGCAGTTACGTTAGGGGGTCCGGGGAGCTGTTTTTT

v_gene: TRBV9
d_gene: TRBD1
j_gene: TRBJ1-5
abundance: -
CDR3aa: CASSVEGQAINQPQHF
CDR3nt: TGTGCCAGCAGCGTAGAGGGACAGGCGATCAATCAGCCCCAGCATTTT

v_gene: TRBV2
d_gene: -
j_gene: TRBJ2-6
abundance: -
CDR3aa: CASLGTPGANVLTF
CDR3nt: TGTGCCAGCTTAGGGACACCTGGGGCCAACGTCCTGACTTTC

v_gene: TRBV7-9
d_gene: TRBD1
j_gene: TRBJ2-7
abundance: -
CDR3aa: CASSPSGTGAHEQYF
CDR3nt: TGTGCCAGCAGCCCCTCCGGGACAGGGGCCCACGAGCAGTACTTC

v_gene: TRBV5-1
d_gene: -
j_gene: TRBJ2-2
abundance: -
CDR3aa: CASSLADLTGELFF
CDR3nt: TGCGCCAGCAGCTTGGCGGACCTCACCGGGGAGCTGTTTTTT

v_gene: TRBV10-2
d_gene: -
j_gene: TRBJ2-7
abundance: many
CDR3aa: CASRQYSYEQYF
CDR3nt: TGCGCCAGCAGGCAGTACTCCTACGAGCAGTACTTC

v_gene: TRBV11-3
d_gene: -
j_gene: TRBJ2-2
abundance: -
CDR3aa: CASSDRSTGELFF
CDR3nt: TGTGCCAGCAGCGACCGGAGCACCGGGGAGCTGTTTTTT

v_gene: TRBV4-2
d_gene: -
j_gene: TRBJ1-6
abundance: many
CDR3aa: CASSPPLGSSPLHF
CDR3nt: TGTGCCAGCAGCCCGCCTCTGGGGTCTTCACCCCTCCACTTT

v_gene: TRBV11-2
d_gene: -
j_gene: TRBJ1-3
abundance: few
CDR3aa: CASSLIPPGSGNTIYF
CDR3nt: TGTGCCAGCAGCTTAATCCCTCCGGGCAGTGGAAACACCATATATTTT

v_gene: TRBV7-2
d_gene: TRBD2
j_gene: TRBJ2-6
abundance: many
CDR3aa: CASSPEAGVISGANVLTF
CDR3nt: TGTGCCAGCAGCCCCGAAGCGGGGGTTATCTCTGGGGCCAACGTCCTGACTTTC

v_gene: TRBV20-1
d_gene: -
j_gene: TRBJ2-5
abundance: -
CDR3aa: CSARVAGGEQETQYF
CDR3nt: TGCAGTGCTAGAGTGGCAGGGGGGGAGCAAGAGACCCAGTACTTC

v_gene: TRBV7-7
d_gene: -
j_gene: TRBJ2-5
abundance: -
CDR3aa: CASSSTRTGSETQYF
CDR3nt: TGTGCCAGCAGCTCAACACGGACTGGATCAGAGACCCAGTACTTC

v_gene: TRBV20-1
d_gene: -
j_gene: TRBJ2-7
abundance: many
CDR3aa: CSARGLGTASYEQYF
CDR3nt: TGCAGTGCTAGAGGTTTAGGGACCGCCTCCTACGAGCAGTACTTC

v_gene: TRBV5-1
d_gene: TRBD2
j_gene: TRBJ2-7
abundance: -
CDR3aa: CASSTGTLAVENEQYF
CDR3nt: TGCGCCAGCAGCACCGGAACACTAGCGGTAGAGAACGAGCAGTACTTC

v_gene: TRBV5-1
d_gene: -
j_gene: TRBJ1-6
abundance: many
CDR3aa: CASSLGESTRSSPLHF
CDR3nt: TGCGCCAGCAGCTTGGGGGAGTCGACGAGATCGTCACCCCTCCACTTT